This paragraph covers one T cell receptor (beta chain) sequence. The data were taken from a study of blood T cell repertoires in COVID-19. Study summary: For recovered donors of Cohort 3, there were two negative PCRs, clearance, or symptom resolution. The study drew acute and convalescent COVID-19 samples from the United States, Italy and Spain.

This study enrolled people aged roughly 18 to 89 from 24 US geographic areas. Participant-given clinical history determined each cohort assignment. Germline loops: CDR1 LNHDA, CDR2 SQIVND (reference sequence). Trimming shortened V by 6 bases and J by 1 base, and 12 bases separated the two germline ends. The CDR3 runs 14 residues. Clones were read by immunoSEQ multiplex PCR, and TCRdb kept only the in-frame ones, dropping some. This sample has around 290,000 clones; approximately 90% occur once, and the top ten carry roughly 2%. This sequence originates from a woman aged 60-75 years in a cohort exposed to, infected with or recovered from COVID-19 (not recorded which). Material for sequencing was PBMCs or T cells enriched from blood (not recorded which). This chain joins TRBV19 and TRBJ2-5; D remains unclear. This CDR3 reads CASSHIKRQETQYF. In nucleotides, the CDR3 is TGTGCCAGTAGCCACATTAAGCGCCAAGAGACCCAGTACTTC. Looking up the rest from reference TRBV19 and TRBJ2-5 gives the full variable domain: DGGITQSPKYLFRKEGQNVTLSCEQNLNHDAMYWYRQDPGQGLRLIYYSQIVNDFQKGDIAEGYSVSREKKESFPLTVTSAQKNPTAFYLCASSHIKRQETQYFGPGTRLLVL.